This passage covers 7 T cell receptor beta chains from one sample sequenced in a study of T-cell reconstitution after alpha-beta-depleted transplantation in children. Unique molecular identifiers were incorporated during preparation of the TCRbeta library. TCRdb independently ran MiXCR on the PCR reads; one entry per CDR3 protein. The table lists some 600,000 distinct CDR3 sequences, about an eighth of them singletons. This material consisted of PBMCs, mostly from graft donor cells, taken 360 days after TCRalphabeta/CD19-depleted stem cell transplant. Receptors were obtained from a male patient between 5 and 17 years old who had a stem cell transplant for acute myeloid leukemia, so the T cells may come from the graft donor.

This clonotype was detected ten times or more. The chain joins TRBV12-3 or TRBV12-4 to TRBJ2-1; 8 positions agree with TRBD2. Trimming took 4 bases from V and 0 from J; bases not matched to a gene: 8. The CDR3 runs 17 residues. The CDR3 here is CASSYRGGPLSYNEQFF. CDR3 sequence (DNA): TGTGCCAGCAGTTACCGGGGGGGCCCTCTCTCCTACAATGAGCAGTTCTTC.

This clonotype appeared a few times. J is TRBJ1-4 and V is TRBV7-2; TRBD1 aligns across 12 bases. Looked up from germline, CDR1 is SGHTA and CDR2 is FQGNSA. The J segment lost 3 bases and the V segment lost 5 bases, leaving 7 bases of the junction unmatched. CDR3 size: 17 residues. The CDR3 sequence is CASSPGQGAWANEKLFF. CDR3 DNA sequence: TGTGCCAGCAGCCCGGGACAGGGGGCCTGGGCTAATGAAAAACTGTTTTTT.

This clonotype showed up just a few times. The chain uses TRBV6-1 and TRBJ2-7; no clear D. V lost 3 bases and J lost 5, with 14 bases in between. Germline V CDR1 and CDR2: MNHNS, SASEGT. The CDR3 totals 14 residues. The CDR3 protein is CASSDPPLSHEQYF. The CDR3 region has the DNA TGTGCCAGCAGTGATCCCCCACTTTCCCACGAGCAGTACTTC.

The V gene is TRBV27, the J gene TRBJ2-7; no clear D. CDR1 and CDR2 from the germline V gene are MNHEY and SMNVEV (reference sequence). The V end lost 5 bases, the J end lost 6 bases, and 14 bases lay between the germline ends. The CDR3 covers 13 residues. CDR3 sequence (DNA): TGTGCCAGCAGTCCTCCTTTTAGCAGCGAGCAGTACTTC. Its translation is CASSPPFSSEQYF.

The chain combines TRBV12-3 or TRBV12-4 with TRBJ2-1; D uncertain. This CDR3 has 14 residues. V lost 7 bases to trimming and J lost 0 bases, with 10 bases between them. CDR3 sequence (DNA): TGTGCCAGCATCGGATGGGGCTCCTACAATGAGCAGTTCTTC. Translated, it gives CASIGWGSYNEQFF.

The rearrangement links TRBV19 to TRBJ1-6, with D perhaps TRBD1 (5 bases). With 6 bases removed from V and 8 bases from J, the gap between germline ends came to 29 bases. The CDR3 runs to 19 residues. Germline lookup yields CDR1 LNHDA and CDR2 SQIVND (reference sequence). The CDR3 is CASREGDPTKRQPYSPLHF. DNA of the CDR3: TGTGCCAGTAGAGAAGGGGACCCAACGAAGCGACAACCTTATTCACCCCTCCACTTT.

This clonotype was detected only a few times. This rearrangement joins TRBV20-1 to TRBJ2-4; TRBD1 aligns across 9 bases. The CDR3 has 16 amino acids. After removal of 6 bases from V and 7 bases from J, the junction contained 16 bases not matched to a gene. The germline gives CDR1 DFQATT, CDR2 SNEGSKA (reference sequence). The CDR3 DNA follows: TGCAGTGCCCCTAGGGACGTTGACAGGGGGTTGAACATTCAGTACTTC. This codes for CSAPRDVDRGLNIQYF.